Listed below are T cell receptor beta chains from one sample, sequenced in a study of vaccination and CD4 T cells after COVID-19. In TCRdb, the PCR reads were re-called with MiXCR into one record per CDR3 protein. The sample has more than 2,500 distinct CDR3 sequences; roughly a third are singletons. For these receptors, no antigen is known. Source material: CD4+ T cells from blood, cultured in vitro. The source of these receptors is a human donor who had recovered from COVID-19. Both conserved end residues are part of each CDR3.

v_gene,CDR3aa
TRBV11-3,CASSPGVAAADTQYF
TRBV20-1,CSATQGSGTEAFF
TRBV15,CATSRARGGTEAFF
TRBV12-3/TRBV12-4,CASSPLLTGIYGYTF
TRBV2,CASSDGGVFSSYEQYF
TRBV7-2,CASSLAGGYSEAFF
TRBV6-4,CASSPTAGLPMEKLFF
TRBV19,CASSIEDRGHEQYF
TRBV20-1,CSAQHRGGVGGELFF
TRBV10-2,CASSSPPGEHGYTF
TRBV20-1,CGARAPSSGNTIYF